This record concerns one TCR beta chain sequence. The antigen is unknown. Looked up from germline, CDR1 is MNHNS and CDR2 is SASEGT. Unmatched junction bases numbered 10, after V lost 5 bases and J lost 6 bases. The CDR3 has 14 amino acids. Repertoires were generated with immunoSEQ multiplex PCR, while TCRdb's copy carries only in-frame clones and drops some. Among roughly 2.1 million clones listed, approximately 94% were seen once. Selected positively for CCR7 and CD45RO-negative, naive CD8 cells excluded terminally differentiated effector memory CD45RA+ cells. Every one of the donors was a Caucasian adult that lived in Nashville, Tennessee. These data are taken from a study of shared clonotypes between healthy human individuals. Study results and limitations: Sorted-subset samples were not fully sequenced, rarefaction indicated. It was the non-shared clonotypes that had lower generation probabilities than clonotypes shared by all four donors. Researchers sampled blood only, noting tissue repertoires likely differ.

This TCR derives from a man younger than 35 in good health. Some clones in this sample may be carry-over from other donors' samples. The chain has TRBV6-1 and TRBJ2-7, with 7 bases fitting TRBD1. Sequences were obtained from naive CD8+ T cells from PBMCs. Here the CDR3 DNA reads TGTGCCAGCAGTCTCGGGACAGTCGTGGTCGAGCAGTACTTC. Translating gives CASSLGTVVVEQYF.